This T cell receptor (beta chain) was profiled in a study of shared clonotypes between healthy human individuals. Germline V gives CDR1 SGHVS, CDR2 FQNEAQ. The CDR3 runs 14 residues. V lost 1 base and J lost 5, with 11 bases in between. Profiling relied on immunoSEQ multiplex PCR, and the TCRdb table lists in-frame clones only, not all of them. Among about 300,000 clones listed, roughly 70% were seen once. Each donor was a Caucasian adult residing in Nashville, Tennessee. The source of this sequence is a man aged 30 to 45 in good health. The sample taken for sequencing was memory CD4+ T cells sorted from blood. The subset was: CD45RA-negative fraction. This chain joins TRBV7-8 and TRBJ2-5, with D possibly matching TRBD2 (5 bases). The CDR3 DNA reads as TGTGCCAGCAGCTTAGGATCCCGCGGGGAGACCCAGTACTTC. Its translation is CASSLGSRGETQYF.